These 18 T cell receptor beta chains share one sample of origin, sequenced in a study of cytomegalovirus exposure and HLA in healthy donors. PCR used 60 Vbeta primers and 13 Jbeta primers. Profiled with immunoSEQ multiplex PCR; TCRdb holds only in-frame clones, not every one. Of about 200,000 clones in the sample, over 75% were seen once. The sequenced sample consisted of PBMCs. The receptors stem from a woman in her fifties or sixties in good health and CMV-seronegative.

The chain carries TRBV7-2 and TRBJ2-1; 8 nucleotides line up with TRBD2. The germline V gene encodes CDR1 SGHTA and CDR2 FQGNSA. The CDR3 runs 16 residues. V was pared by 1 base and J by 4 bases, with 6 bases of the junction left unmatched. CDR3 in amino acids: CASSLDGLASYNEQFF. CDR3 nucleotides: TGTGCCAGCAGCTTAGACGGACTAGCATCGTACAATGAGCAGTTCTTC.

The chain is built from TRBV28 and TRBJ1-3, with D unclear. Germline lookup yields CDR1 MDHEN and CDR2 SYDVKM. The CDR3 runs 14 residues. V lost 6 bases and J 0 bases, leaving 9 bases between the germline ends. CDR3 sequence (DNA): TGTGCCAGCAGCTCCGGGAGCTCTGGAAACACCATATATTTT. Its translation: CASSSGSSGNTIYF. Based on the CDR3 plus reference TRBV28 and TRBJ1-3, the full variable domain is DVKVTQSSRYLVKRTGEKVFLECVQDMDHENMFWYRQDPGLGLRLIYFSYDVKMKEKGDIPEGYSVSREKKERFSLILESASTNQTSMYLCASSSGSSGNTIYFGEGSWLTVV.

The chain carries TRBV15 and TRBJ2-3; 9 bases align to TRBD2. V lost 0 bases and J lost 4; bases outside the gene matches: 14. Germline values: CDR1 LNHNV, CDR2 YYDKDF (reference sequence). This CDR3 has 19 residues. The chain's CDR3 is CATSRDPLTRSGRPDTQYF. The DNA for the CDR3 is TGTGCCACCAGCAGAGATCCCTTAACGAGAAGCGGGAGGCCAGATACGCAGTATTTT. The variable domain in full, with the rest retrieved from reference TRBV15 and TRBJ2-3, is DAMVIQNPRYQVTQFGKPVTLSCSQTLNHNVMYWYQQKSSQAPKLLFHYYDKDFNNEADTPDNFQSRRPNTSFCFLDIRSPGLGDTAMYLCATSRDPLTRSGRPDTQYFGPGTRLTVL.

Of note for this clone: The same CDR3 can be traced to other DNA sequences in this sample. This chain links TRBV7-3 with TRBJ1-1; TRBD1 agrees at 8 bases. V dropped 5 bases and J dropped 0; count of bases not matched to a gene: 8. The CDR3 length is 16 residues. Germline V gene sequence: CDR1 SGHTA, CDR2 FQGTGA. DNA for the CDR3: TGTGCCAGCAGCCTCCCGACAGGGGTTATGAACACTGAAGCTTTCTTT. It translates to CASSLPTGVMNTEAFF. Complete variable domain (other parts from reference TRBV7-3 and TRBJ1-1): GAGVSQTPSNKVTEKGKYVELRCDPISGHTALYWYRQSLGQGPEFLIYFQGTGAADDSGLPNDRFFAVRPEGSVSTLKIQRTERGDSAVYLCASSLPTGVMNTEAFFGQGTRLTVV.

The chain is built from TRBV5-1 and TRBJ2-1, with a weak D call TRBD2 (6 bases). Germline values: CDR1 SGHRS, CDR2 YFSETQ. V was clipped by 1 base and J by 5 bases, with 10 bases between them. CDR3 size: 14 residues. The CDR3 sequence is CASSLSGLNNEQFF. The CDR3, as DNA: TGCGCCAGCAGCTTGAGCGGGCTAAACAATGAGCAGTTCTTC.

V and J are TRBV4-3 and TRBJ2-7, with 7 bases fitting TRBD2. The CDR3 runs to 17 residues. Looked up from germline, CDR1 is LGHNA and CDR2 is YSLEER. With V trimmed by 4 bases and J by 3 bases, 15 bases remained unmatched. CDR3 DNA: TGCGCCAGCAGCCCCGCCAAGATTGGCGGGAGCATCTACGAGCAGTACTTC. Residues: CASSPAKIGGSIYEQYF.

The chain couples TRBV9 to TRBJ1-2, with TRBD1 matching over 8 bases. The CDR3 is 16 residues long. Trimming took 3 bases from V and 4 from J; bases not matched to a gene: 11. In germline, CDR1 is SGDLS, CDR2 YYNGEE. The CDR3 region is CASSGQGARISYGYTF. CDR3 nucleotides: TGTGCCAGCAGCGGGCAGGGGGCGCGAATATCCTATGGCTACACCTTC.

This clone has only one observation. V gene TRBV7-9 combines with J gene TRBJ2-2; 8 bases are shared with TRBD2. Germline CDR1 and CDR2: SEHNR and FQNEAQ (reference sequence). J lost 6 bases, V lost 8 bases, and 14 bases had no gene match. This CDR3 spans 16 amino acids. CDR3 protein: CASQGGSGIGPGELFF. The CDR3 bases are TGTGCCAGCCAAGGCGGTAGCGGGATTGGTCCCGGGGAGCTGTTTTTT.

The V call is TRBV28, the J call TRBJ1-1; 8 positions match TRBD1. J was trimmed by 0 bases and V by 4 bases; bases with no gene match: 4. This CDR3 is built from 15 residues. Germline assignment: CDR1 MDHEN and CDR2 SYDVKM. CDR3 amino acids: CASSWTGRMNTEAFF. DNA of the CDR3: TGTGCCAGCAGTTGGACAGGGAGAATGAACACTGAAGCTTTCTTT. The full variable domain, completed using reference TRBV28 and TRBJ1-1, is DVKVTQSSRYLVKRTGEKVFLECVQDMDHENMFWYRQDPGLGLRLIYFSYDVKMKEKGDIPEGYSVSREKKERFSLILESASTNQTSMYLCASSWTGRMNTEAFFGQGTRLTVV.

The V gene is TRBV27, the J gene TRBJ2-7; D remains ambiguous. V lost 3 bases, J lost 5 bases, and 5 bases lay in between. The CDR3 runs to 11 residues. Germline CDR1 and CDR2: MNHEY and SMNVEV (reference sequence). This CDR3 is CASSFGDEQYF. The CDR3 region has the DNA TGTGCCAGCAGTTTTGGAGACGAGCAGTACTTC.

The V call is TRBV5-4, the J call TRBJ2-5, with D perhaps matching TRBD2 (5 bases). The end of the DNA aligns better with TRBJ2-7, so the J call may be wrong. The germline V gene has CDR1 SGHNT and CDR2 YYREEE (reference sequence). The CDR3 contains 15 residues. The CDR3 sequence: CASSLRRESAVEQYF. CDR3 DNA: TGTGCCAGCAGCTTGAGAAGGGAGAGCGCGGTCGAGCAGTACTTC.

The rearrangement links TRBV9 to TRBJ1-1; D is possibly TRBD1 (5 bases). CDR1 is SGDLS and CDR2 is YYNGEE in the germline V gene. CDR3 length: 14 amino acids. Trimming pared 0 bases from V and 5 bases from J, leaving 11 bases between. CDR3 bases: TGTGCCAGCAGCGTAGCCACCCGGGGGACTGAAGCTTTCTTT. Translated: CASSVATRGTEAFF. Filled out from reference TRBV9 and TRBJ1-1, the complete variable domain reads DSGVTQTPKHLITATGQRVTLRCSPRSGDLSVYWYQQSLDQGLQFLIQYYNGEERAKGNILERFSAQQFPDLHSELNLSSLELGDSALYFCASSVATRGTEAFFGQGTRLTVV.

J is TRBJ1-2 and V is TRBV18; TRBD1 matches 9 bases. Germline lookup yields CDR1 KGHSH and CDR2 LQKENI. V shed 2 bases and J 8 bases; nucleotides not matched to a gene: 3. The CDR3 loop spans 13 amino acids. In nucleotides, the CDR3 is TGTGCCAGCTCACCAAGGGACAGGGAGGGCTACACCTTC. Amino acid sequence: CASSPRDREGYTF. Supplemented by reference TRBV18 and TRBJ1-2, the full variable domain reads NAGVMQNPRHLVRRRGQEARLRCSPMKGHSHVYWYRQLPEEGLKFMVYLQKENIIDESGMPKERFSAEFPKEGPSILRIQQVVRGDSAAYFCASSPRDREGYTFGSGTRLTVV.

This clone was seen once. The genes are TRBV20-1 and TRBJ1-2; D unresolved. Looked up from germline, CDR1 is DFQATT and CDR2 is SNEGSKA (reference sequence). The CDR3 sequence is 10 residues long. The V gene lost 2 bases and the J gene lost 10 bases, with 8 bases spanning the gap. The CDR3 is CSARTDNYTF. The CDR3 DNA is TGCAGTGCTAGAACAGACAACTACACCTTC.

As for this clone: The CDR3 ends on some other residue instead of the conserved phenylalanine or tryptophan, so this is likely a read error. The limits of the CDR3 on the DNA are not certain, so only TCRdb's listed CDR3 is given. The V and J genes are TRBV7-7 and TRBJ2-7; the table's D call of TRBD1 was not tested on the DNA. The CDR3 has 10 amino acids, counting both end residues. Germline CDR1 and CDR2: SSHAT and FNYEAQ (reference sequence). CDR3 region: CASSHLQSGA.

This sequence joins TRBV9 and TRBJ2-7; D uncertain. CDR1 and CDR2 from the germline V gene are SGDLS and YYNGEE. Trimming removed 0 bases at V and 0 bases at J, with 7 bases between. The CDR3 has 14 amino acids. The CDR3 is CASSVELSSYEQYF. The CDR3 DNA follows: TGTGCCAGCAGCGTAGAATTGAGCTCCTACGAGCAGTACTTC.

The V gene is TRBV5-4, the J gene TRBJ2-2; 7 bases align to TRBD2. The junction had 8 bases not matched to a gene; V was cut back by 1 base and J by 2 bases. CDR1 is SGHNT and CDR2 is YYREEE in the germline V gene (reference sequence). CDR3 length: 17 amino acids. The CDR3 DNA is TGTGCCAGCAGCTTGCTTATGCTAGCGGAAAACACCGGGGAGCTGTTTTTT. Translating gives CASSLLMLAENTGELFF.

The chain joins TRBV16 to TRBJ2-7, with TRBD2 as a possible D gene (5 bases). Trimming shortened V by 5 bases and J by 1 base, and 12 bases separated the two germline ends. The length of the CDR3 is 14 residues. From germline, CDR1 is KGHSY and CDR2 FQNENV. Here the CDR3 DNA reads TGTGCCAGCAGCGAGTATCGAGGGTCCTACGAGCAGTACTTC. Its protein product is CASSEYRGSYEQYF.